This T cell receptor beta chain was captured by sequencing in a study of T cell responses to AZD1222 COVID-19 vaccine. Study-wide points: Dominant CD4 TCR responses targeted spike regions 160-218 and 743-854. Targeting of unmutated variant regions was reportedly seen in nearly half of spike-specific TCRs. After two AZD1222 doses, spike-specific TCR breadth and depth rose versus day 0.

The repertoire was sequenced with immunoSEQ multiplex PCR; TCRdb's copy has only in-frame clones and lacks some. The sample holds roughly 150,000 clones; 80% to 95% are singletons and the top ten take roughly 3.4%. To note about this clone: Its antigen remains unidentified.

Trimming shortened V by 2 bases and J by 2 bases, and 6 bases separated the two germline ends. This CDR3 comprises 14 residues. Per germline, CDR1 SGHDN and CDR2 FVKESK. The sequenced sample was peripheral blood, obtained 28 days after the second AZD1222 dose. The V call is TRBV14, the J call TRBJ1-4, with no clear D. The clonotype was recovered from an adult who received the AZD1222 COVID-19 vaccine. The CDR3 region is CASSQRNTNEKLFF. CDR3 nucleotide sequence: TGTGCCAGCAGCCAACGGAACACTAATGAAAAACTGTTTTTT.